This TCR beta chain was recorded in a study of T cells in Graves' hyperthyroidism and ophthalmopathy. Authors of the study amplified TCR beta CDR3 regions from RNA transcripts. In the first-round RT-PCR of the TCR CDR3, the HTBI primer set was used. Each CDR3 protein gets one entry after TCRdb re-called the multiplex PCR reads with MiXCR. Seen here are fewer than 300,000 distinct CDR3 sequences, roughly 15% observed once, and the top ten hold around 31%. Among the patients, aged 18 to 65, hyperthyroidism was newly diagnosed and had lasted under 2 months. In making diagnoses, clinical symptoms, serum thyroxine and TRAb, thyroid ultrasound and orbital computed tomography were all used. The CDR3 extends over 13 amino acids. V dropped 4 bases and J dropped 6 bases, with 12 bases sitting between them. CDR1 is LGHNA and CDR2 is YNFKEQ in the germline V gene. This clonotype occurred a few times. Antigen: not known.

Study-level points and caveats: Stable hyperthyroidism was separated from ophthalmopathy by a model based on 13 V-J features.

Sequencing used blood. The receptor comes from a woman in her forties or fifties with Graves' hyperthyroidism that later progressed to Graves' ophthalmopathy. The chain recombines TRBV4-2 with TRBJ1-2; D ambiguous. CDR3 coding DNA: TGTGCCAGCAGCCTGCCCCATATGGATGGCTACACCTTC. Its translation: CASSLPHMDGYTF.